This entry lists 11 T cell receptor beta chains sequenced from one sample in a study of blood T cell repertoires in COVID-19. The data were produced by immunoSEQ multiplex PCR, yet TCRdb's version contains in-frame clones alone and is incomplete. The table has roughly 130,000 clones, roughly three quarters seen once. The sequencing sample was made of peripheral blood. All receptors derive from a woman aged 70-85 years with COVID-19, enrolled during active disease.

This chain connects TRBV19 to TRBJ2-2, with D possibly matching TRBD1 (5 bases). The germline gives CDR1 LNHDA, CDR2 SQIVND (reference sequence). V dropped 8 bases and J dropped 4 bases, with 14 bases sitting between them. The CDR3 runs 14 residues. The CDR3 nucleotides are TGTGCCAGTGGACCCACAGGCGGCACCGGGGAGCTGTTTTTT. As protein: CASGPTGGTGELFF.

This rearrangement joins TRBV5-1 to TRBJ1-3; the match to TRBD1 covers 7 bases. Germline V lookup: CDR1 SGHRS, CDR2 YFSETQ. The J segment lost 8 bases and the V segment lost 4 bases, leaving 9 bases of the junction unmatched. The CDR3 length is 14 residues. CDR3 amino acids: CASSDQGGADTIYF. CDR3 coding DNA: TGCGCCAGCAGCGACCAGGGGGGAGCAGACACCATATATTTT.

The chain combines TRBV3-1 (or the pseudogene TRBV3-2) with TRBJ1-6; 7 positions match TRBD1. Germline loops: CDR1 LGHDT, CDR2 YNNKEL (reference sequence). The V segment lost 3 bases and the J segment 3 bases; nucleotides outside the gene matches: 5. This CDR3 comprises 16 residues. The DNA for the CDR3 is TGTGCCAGCAGCCAGGCAGACAGGGACTATAATTCACCCCTCCACTTT. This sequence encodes CASSQADRDYNSPLHF.

This CDR3 is CASSSQGVVNTEAFF. The CDR3, as DNA: TGTGCCAGCAGCTCACAGGGGGTAGTGAACACTGAAGCTTTCTTT. J is TRBJ1-1 and V is TRBV5-5; 8 nucleotides line up with TRBD1. CDR1 and CDR2 from the germline V gene are SGHKS and YYEKEE (reference sequence). The CDR3 contains 15 residues. With V trimmed by 3 bases and J by 0 bases, 4 bases remained unmatched.

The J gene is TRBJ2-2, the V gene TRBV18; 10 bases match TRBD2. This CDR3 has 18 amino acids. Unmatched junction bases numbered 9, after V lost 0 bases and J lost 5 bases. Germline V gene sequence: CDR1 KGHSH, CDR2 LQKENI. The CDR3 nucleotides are TGTGCCAGCTCACCACCGAGACTAGCGGGTGTTGGGACCGGGGAGCTGTTTTTT. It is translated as CASSPPRLAGVGTGELFF.

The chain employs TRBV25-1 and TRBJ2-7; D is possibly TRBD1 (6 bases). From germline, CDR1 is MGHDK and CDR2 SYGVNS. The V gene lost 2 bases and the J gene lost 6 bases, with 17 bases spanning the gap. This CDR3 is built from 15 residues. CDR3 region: CASSEIGAARGEQYF. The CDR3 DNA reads TGTGCCAGCAGTGAAATTGGTGCGGCCAGGGGCGAGCAGTACTTC.

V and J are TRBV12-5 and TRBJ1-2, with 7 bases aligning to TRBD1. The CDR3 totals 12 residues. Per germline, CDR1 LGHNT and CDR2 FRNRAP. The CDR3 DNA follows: TGTGGATACGGGGACAGTTCCTATGGCTACACCTTC. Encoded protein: CGYGDSSYGYTF. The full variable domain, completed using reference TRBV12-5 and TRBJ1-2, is DARVTQTPRHKVTEMGQEVTMRCQPILGHNTVFWYRQTMMQGLELLAYFRNRAPLDDSGMPKDRFSAEMPDATLATLKIQPSEPRDSAVYFCGYGDSSYGYTFGSGTRLTVV.

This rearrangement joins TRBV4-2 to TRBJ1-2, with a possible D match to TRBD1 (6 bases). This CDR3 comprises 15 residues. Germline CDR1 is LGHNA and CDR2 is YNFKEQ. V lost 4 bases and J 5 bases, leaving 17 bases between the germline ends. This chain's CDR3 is CASSLNGQSTYGYTF. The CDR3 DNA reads TGTGCCAGCAGCCTCAACGGACAGTCTACATATGGCTACACCTTC.

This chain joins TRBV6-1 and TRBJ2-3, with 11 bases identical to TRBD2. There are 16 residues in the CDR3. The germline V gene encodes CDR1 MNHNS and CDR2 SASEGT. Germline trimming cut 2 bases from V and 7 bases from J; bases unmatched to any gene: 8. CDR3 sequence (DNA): TGTGCCAGCAGTGAACGGGAAACTAGCGGGGGTAATACGCAGTATTTT. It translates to CASSERETSGGNTQYF.

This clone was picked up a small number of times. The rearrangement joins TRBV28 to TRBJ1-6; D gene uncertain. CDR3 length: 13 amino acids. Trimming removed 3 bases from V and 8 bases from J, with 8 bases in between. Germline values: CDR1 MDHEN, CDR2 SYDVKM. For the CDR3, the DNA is TGTGCCAGCAGTTTCTACCAGGATTCACCCCTCCACTTT. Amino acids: CASSFYQDSPLHF.

The CDR3 DNA sequence: TGCAGTGCGAAACCGCGGAATGAGCAGTTCTTC. This gives the protein CSAKPRNEQFF. The V gene is TRBV20-1, the J gene TRBJ2-1, with no clear D. Germline CDR1 and CDR2: DFQATT and SNEGSKA (reference sequence). V lost 6 bases, J lost 7 bases, and 10 bases lay in between. The CDR3 contains 11 residues.